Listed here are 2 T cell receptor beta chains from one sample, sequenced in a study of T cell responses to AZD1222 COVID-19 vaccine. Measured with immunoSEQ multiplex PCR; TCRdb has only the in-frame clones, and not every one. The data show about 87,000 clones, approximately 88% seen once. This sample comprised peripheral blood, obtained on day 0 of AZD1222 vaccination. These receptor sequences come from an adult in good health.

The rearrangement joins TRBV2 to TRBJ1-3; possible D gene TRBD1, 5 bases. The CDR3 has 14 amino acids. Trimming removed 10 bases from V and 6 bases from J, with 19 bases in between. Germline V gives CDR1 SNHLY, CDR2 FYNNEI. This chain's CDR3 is CATTEDDRANTIYF. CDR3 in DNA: TGTGCCACGACAGAGGATGATAGAGCAAACACCATATATTTT.

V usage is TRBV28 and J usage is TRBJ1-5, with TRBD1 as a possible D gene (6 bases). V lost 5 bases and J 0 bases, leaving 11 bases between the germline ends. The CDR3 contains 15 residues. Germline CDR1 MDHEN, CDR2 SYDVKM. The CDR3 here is CASSIRGDSNQPQHF. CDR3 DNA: TGTGCCAGCAGTATCAGGGGAGATAGCAATCAGCCCCAGCATTTT.